This T cell receptor (beta chain) was identified in a study of blood T cells in healthy people across ages. Trimming removed 0 bases from V and 1 base from J, with 8 bases in between. The CDR3 has 14 residues. From germline, CDR1 is DFQATT and CDR2 SNEGSKA (reference sequence). Together with a sample-barcoded 5' primer, a J-beta primer mix was included in a second PCR lasting roughly 6 to 12 cycles. Via MiXCR, TCRdb re-called the 5' RACE reads, giving one row per CDR3 protein. The sample includes about 1.4 million distinct CDR3 sequences, almost 60% of them seen just once. The chain links TRBV20-1 to TRBJ2-3, with D uncertain. The sequence was collected from a man aged 18-30 years in good health. The sequencing input was blood. The CDR3, as DNA: TGCAGTGCTAGAGAACACCCGGGCACAGATACGCAGTATTTT. Translating gives CSAREHPGTDTQYF.